The sequence of this T cell receptor beta chain was determined in a study of monozygotic twins with cystic fibrosis listed by TCRdb under 2021. Some background on the complete study: Barcoded libraries were made from around 3.2 micrograms of fragmented DNA using about 14 PCR cycles. To gauge how much genetics shapes V and J gene usage, the researchers compared TCR beta repertoires both within and across 16 monozygotic twin pairs who have cystic fibrosis. The cohort included ten female and six male twin pairs, mostly children and adolescents, aged roughly 2.0 to 36.4 years with a median of roughly 10 years. On the day of blood sampling, twins were ranked among 850 to 1,100 cohort participants for weight-for-height and for FEVPerc (FEV1 disease centile). Data for three of the twin pairs had been reported previously in another context. What the authors observed across the whole study: Nucleotide-identical clonotype sharing was significantly higher within monozygotic CF twin pairs than between unrelated CF individuals (P = 0.000026, Mann-Whitney). Only a small cohort was studied, and no association of shared CDR3 numbers with age, concordance or disease severity was found. In 13 of 16 pairs, V gene usage most closely resembled the co-twin's, and the same held for J usage in 8 of 16 pairs, a pattern suggesting genetic constraints. Simpson clonality was found to be generally low (median about 0.009), suggesting a naive-dominated repertoire, although higher clonality was observed in the most severely affected patients.

The twin pairs came from the European Cystic Fibrosis Twin and Sibling Study Cohort, which recruited patients from over a hundred CF clinics across 14 European countries. Both zygosity and CFTR genotype were checked in-house, and zygosity was tested with multiplex PCR across nine short tandem repeat loci. Each twin gave a peripheral blood sample, and clinical parameters were documented on that same day of blood sampling. Phenol/chloroform extraction was used to isolate genomic DNA from peripheral blood cells, and the DNA was then kept in TE buffer at 4 degrees C. Following the manufacturer's instructions, the researchers used the immunoSEQ immune profiling system to amplify TCR beta CDR3 regions via multiplex PCR. An Illumina NextSeq system was used to carry out the sequencing. Concerning the study's data processing: The immunoSEQ Analyzer platform handled processing of the sequence data, and clonality was calculated by taking the square root of Simpson's index of productive rearrangements. V and J usage similarity was measured by Jensen-Shannon distance, and CDR3 generation probabilities were computed with OLGA. Shared CDR3 sequences were searched against the immuneACCESS database (August 2020) and VDJdb (December 2020). The immuneACCESS repertoire file appears here via TCRdb, limited to in-frame rearrangements. These files lack a portion of the clones; in checked studies, under half of the deficit traces to unresolved V genes, and the cause of the others is not known. The V and J calls and clone size were taken over from that table, and D and trimming were inferred from the DNA. Within this sample are about 25,000 clones, with around nine tenths of them counted one time only. Roughly 0.54% of the sample is held by the ten biggest clonotypes.

In regard to this clone: Its antigen is unknown. No base quality information exists; no much larger clone differs at one position. Other DNA variants within this sample encode the same CDR3.

The cysteine opens and the phenylalanine closes a CDR3 of 13 amino acids. Only the CDR3 region is kept as DNA, spanning 39 bases read in frame from base 1. The germline V gene (reference sequence) supplies CDR1 SGHNT and CDR2 YYREEE. At the junction V is shortened by 1 base and J by 3 bases, with 6 bases in between. Sample: blood. The sequence was collected from a girl aged 2-10 years with cystic fibrosis. The V gene is TRBV5-4 and the J gene is TRBJ2-3; the D gene is perhaps TRBD1, on 5 matching bases. The CDR3 protein is CASSLQGTDTQYF. The sequenced DNA is TGTGCCAGCAGCTTGCAGGGAACAGATACGCAGTATTTT. The variable domain in full, with residues beyond the CDR3 obtained from the reference TRBV5-4 and TRBJ2-3 genes, is ETGVTQSPTHLIKTRGQQVTLRCSSQSGHNTVSWYQQALGQGPQFIFQYYREEENGRGNFPPRFSGLQFPNYSSELNVNALELDDSALYLCASSLQGTDTQYFGPGTRLTVL.